Each of the 10 T cell receptor beta chains below was sequenced from the same sample in a study of blood T cells in healthy people across ages (dated by TCRdb to the mid-2010s). Libraries were prepared through 5' RACE. The sample was run on an Illumina HiSeq 2500. A second about 7 to 12 cycle PCR used a sample-barcoded 5' primer and a J-beta primer mix. The public reads were run again by TCRdb, first through fastp at Q25 and then through MiXCR, and only productive beta chains were kept. Records with the same CDR3 protein are collapsed into one entry carrying the most frequent genes and DNA. The sample contains over 600,000 distinct CDR3 sequences, around 45% of them found a single time. Of the sample, around a sixth is held by the ten largest clones. The sequenced sample consisted of blood. These receptors were collected from a man of 80 years or more in good health.

V is TRBV4-2 and J is TRBJ2-5, with TRBD2 as a possible D gene (6 bases). The V end lost 0 bases, the J end lost 5 bases, and 16 bases lay between the germline ends. This CDR3 spans 16 amino acids. Germline V lookup: CDR1 LGHNA, CDR2 YNFKEQ. CDR3 DNA sequence: TGTGCCAGCAGCCAAGAGAGGTGGCAGGCGGGGGAGACCCAGTACTTC. Translating gives CASSQERWQAGETQYF.

This clonotype showed up just a few times. This chain links TRBV7-9 with TRBJ2-7, with TRBD1 as a possible D gene (6 bases). Trimming took off 6 bases at V and 3 bases at J, with 12 bases between the two ends. Germline V lookup: CDR1 SEHNR, CDR2 FQNEAQ (reference sequence). This CDR3 contains 13 residues. The CDR3 protein is CASSHGQSYEQYF. Written as DNA, the CDR3 is TGTGCCAGCAGTCATGGACAGAGCTACGAGCAGTACTTC.

This clonotype has only one observation. This clone may be a read error of a much larger clone one base away. The V gene is TRBV28, the J gene TRBJ2-7, with D unresolved. In germline, CDR1 is MDHEN, CDR2 SYDVKM. The CDR3 has 12 amino acids. The chain's CDR3 is CAGRPQHYEQYF. CDR3 nucleotides: TGTGCCGGCAGACCTCAGCATTACGAGCAGTACTTC.

This clonotype was detected many times. This chain links TRBV20-1 with TRBJ2-1, with 11 bases lining up with TRBD2. The V and J ends lost 6 bases and 4 bases, in that order; junction bases with no gene match: 5. This CDR3 region has 14 residues. In germline, CDR1 is DFQATT, CDR2 SNEGSKA (reference sequence). Here the CDR3 DNA reads TGCAGTGCGATCGGACTAGCGGGTTACAATGAGCAGTTCTTC. It is translated as CSAIGLAGYNEQFF.

The J gene is TRBJ2-5, the V gene TRBV4-2, with 10 positions matching TRBD2. This CDR3 spans 16 amino acids. The V gene's germline CDR1 is LGHNA and CDR2 YNFKEQ. J lost 0 bases, V lost 4 bases, and 5 bases had no gene match. The CDR3 DNA sequence: TGTGCCAGCAGCCCCGGACTAGCGGAGCACCAAGAGACCCAGTACTTC. Encoded protein: CASSPGLAEHQETQYF.

CDR3 sequence (DNA): TGTGCCAGCTCACCAGCAGCGGAAGGGGAAAATGAGCAGTACTTC. Encoded protein: CASSPAAEGENEQYF. The chain couples TRBV18 to TRBJ2-7; D tentatively fits TRBD1 or TRBD2 (5 bases each). V shed 2 bases and J shed 7 bases, with 18 bases lying between them. This CDR3 is 15 amino acids long. CDR1 is KGHSH and CDR2 is LQKENI in the germline V gene.

The chain employs TRBV7-2 and TRBJ2-5, with 11 nucleotides matching TRBD2. The CDR3 length is 17 residues. Germline trimming cut 5 bases from V and 2 bases from J; bases unmatched to any gene: 10. The V gene's germline CDR1 is SGHTA and CDR2 FQGNSA. CDR3 in DNA: TGTGCCAGCAGCCCCGACGCACTAGCGGGGGAACAAGAGACCCAGTACTTC. Encoded protein: CASSPDALAGEQETQYF.

The rearrangement joins TRBV20-1 to TRBJ1-5; D perhaps matches TRBD1 (6 bases). Germline assignment: CDR1 DFQATT and CDR2 SNEGSKA (reference sequence). V lost 3 bases, J lost 2 bases, and 11 bases lay in between. This CDR3 spans 14 amino acids. In nucleotides, the CDR3 is TGCAGTGCTAGTGTGGGGGCTGGCAATCAGCCCCAGCATTTT. Amino acids: CSASVGAGNQPQHF.

The rearrangement joins TRBV18 to TRBJ2-7, with D possibly being TRBD1 (5 bases). Trimming left V 4 bases short and J 2 bases short, with 9 bases between. CDR1 and CDR2 from the germline V gene are KGHSH and LQKENI. This CDR3 region has 13 residues. The chain's CDR3 is CASSRQKAYEQYF. Here the CDR3 DNA reads TGTGCCAGCTCACGACAGAAGGCCTACGAGCAGTACTTC.

V usage is TRBV6-5 and J usage is TRBJ2-1; D is undetermined. The CDR3 extends over 14 amino acids. Trimming cost V 6 bases and J 7 bases, with 16 bases left between them. Germline values: CDR1 MNHEY, CDR2 SVGAGI. Written as DNA, the CDR3 is TGTGCCAGCAGCACTGGGCCCATGGAGAATGAGCAGTTCTTC. Translated: CASSTGPMENEQFF.